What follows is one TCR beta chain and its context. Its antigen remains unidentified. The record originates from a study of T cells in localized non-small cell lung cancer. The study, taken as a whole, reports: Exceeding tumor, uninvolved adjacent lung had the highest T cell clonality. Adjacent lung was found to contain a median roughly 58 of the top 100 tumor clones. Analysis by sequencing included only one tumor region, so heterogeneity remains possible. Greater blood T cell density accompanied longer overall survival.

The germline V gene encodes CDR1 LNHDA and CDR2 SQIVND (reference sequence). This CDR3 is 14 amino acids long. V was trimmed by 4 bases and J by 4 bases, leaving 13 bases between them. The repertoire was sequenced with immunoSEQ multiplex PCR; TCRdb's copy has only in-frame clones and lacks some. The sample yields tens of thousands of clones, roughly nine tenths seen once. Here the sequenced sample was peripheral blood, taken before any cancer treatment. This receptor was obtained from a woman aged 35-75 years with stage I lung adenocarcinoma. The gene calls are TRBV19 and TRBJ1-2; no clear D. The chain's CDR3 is CASSRRESLYGYTF. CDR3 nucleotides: TGTGCCAGTAGTAGGAGAGAATCTCTCTATGGCTACACCTTC. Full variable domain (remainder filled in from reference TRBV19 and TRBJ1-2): DGGITQSPKYLFRKEGQNVTLSCEQNLNHDAMYWYRQDPGQGLRLIYYSQIVNDFQKGDIAEGYSVSREKKESFPLTVTSAQKNPTAFYLCASSRRESLYGYTFGSGTRLTVV.